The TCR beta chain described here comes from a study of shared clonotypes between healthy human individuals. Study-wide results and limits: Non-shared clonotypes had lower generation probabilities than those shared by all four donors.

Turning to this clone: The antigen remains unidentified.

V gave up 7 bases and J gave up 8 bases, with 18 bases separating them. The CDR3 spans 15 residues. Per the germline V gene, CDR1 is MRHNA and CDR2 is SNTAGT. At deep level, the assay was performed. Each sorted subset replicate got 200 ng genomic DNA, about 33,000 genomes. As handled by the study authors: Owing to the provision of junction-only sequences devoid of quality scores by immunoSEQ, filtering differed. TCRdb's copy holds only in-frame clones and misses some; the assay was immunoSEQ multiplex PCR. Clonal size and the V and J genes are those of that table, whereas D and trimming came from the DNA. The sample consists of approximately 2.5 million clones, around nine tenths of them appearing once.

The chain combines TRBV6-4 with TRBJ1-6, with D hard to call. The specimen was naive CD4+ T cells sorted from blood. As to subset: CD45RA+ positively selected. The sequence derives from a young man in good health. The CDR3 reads CASTPGPTEDSPLHF. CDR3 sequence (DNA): TGTGCCAGCACCCCCGGGCCGACCGAGGATTCACCCCTCCACTTT.